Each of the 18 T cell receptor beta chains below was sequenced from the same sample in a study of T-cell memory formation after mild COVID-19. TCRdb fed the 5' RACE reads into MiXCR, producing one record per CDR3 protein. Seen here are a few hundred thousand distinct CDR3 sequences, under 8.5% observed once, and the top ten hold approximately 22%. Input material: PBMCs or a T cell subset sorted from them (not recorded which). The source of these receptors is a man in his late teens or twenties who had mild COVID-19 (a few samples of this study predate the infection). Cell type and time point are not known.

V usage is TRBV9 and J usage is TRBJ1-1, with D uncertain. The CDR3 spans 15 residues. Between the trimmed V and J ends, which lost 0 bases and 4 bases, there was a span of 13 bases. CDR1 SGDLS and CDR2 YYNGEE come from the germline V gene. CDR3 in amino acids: CASSVGTATGTEAFF. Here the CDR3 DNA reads TGTGCCAGCAGCGTAGGAACCGCAACGGGCACTGAAGCTTTCTTT. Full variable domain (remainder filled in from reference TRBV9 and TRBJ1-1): DSGVTQTPKHLITATGQRVTLRCSPRSGDLSVYWYQQSLDQGLQFLIQYYNGEERAKGNILERFSAQQFPDLHSELNLSSLELGDSALYFCASSVGTATGTEAFFGQGTRLTVV.

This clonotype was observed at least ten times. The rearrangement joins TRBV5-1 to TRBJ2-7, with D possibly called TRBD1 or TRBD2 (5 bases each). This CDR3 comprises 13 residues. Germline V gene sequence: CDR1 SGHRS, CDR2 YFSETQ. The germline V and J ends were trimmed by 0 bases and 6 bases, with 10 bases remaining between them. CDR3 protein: CASSLAGTGEQYF. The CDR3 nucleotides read TGCGCCAGCAGCTTGGCGGGGACCGGCGAGCAGTACTTC.

CDR3 in DNA: TGCGCCAGCAGCTCCTTTATTAACACTGAAGCTTTCTTT. It encodes CASSSFINTEAFF. The chain joins TRBV4-1 to TRBJ1-1; D unresolved. CDR1 and CDR2 (germline): MGHRA, YSYEKL. V lost 5 bases and J 2 bases, leaving 9 bases between the germline ends. There are 13 residues in the CDR3.

CDR3 sequence reads: CASSLESGLSSGNTIYF. Here the CDR3 DNA reads TGCGCCAGCAGCTTGGAGTCAGGGTTAAGCTCTGGAAACACCATATATTTT. The chain uses TRBV5-1 and TRBJ1-3; tentative D call: TRBD1 (5 bases). Trimming took 0 bases from V and 0 from J, leaving 13 bases between them. The CDR3 runs 17 residues. The germline V gene encodes CDR1 SGHRS and CDR2 YFSETQ.

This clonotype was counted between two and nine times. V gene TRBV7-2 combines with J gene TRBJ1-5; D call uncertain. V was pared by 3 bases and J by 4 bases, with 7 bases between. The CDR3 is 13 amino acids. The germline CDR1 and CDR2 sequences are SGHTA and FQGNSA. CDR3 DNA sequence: TGTGCCAGCAGCTTTACAAGGAATCAGCCCCAGCATTTT. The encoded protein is CASSFTRNQPQHF.

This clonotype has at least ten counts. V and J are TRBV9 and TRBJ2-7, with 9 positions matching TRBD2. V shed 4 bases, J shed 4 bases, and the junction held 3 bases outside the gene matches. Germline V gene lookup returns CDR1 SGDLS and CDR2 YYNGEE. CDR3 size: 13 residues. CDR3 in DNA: TGTGCCAGCAGCTATAGCGGGGGATACGAGCAGTACTTC. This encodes CASSYSGGYEQYF.

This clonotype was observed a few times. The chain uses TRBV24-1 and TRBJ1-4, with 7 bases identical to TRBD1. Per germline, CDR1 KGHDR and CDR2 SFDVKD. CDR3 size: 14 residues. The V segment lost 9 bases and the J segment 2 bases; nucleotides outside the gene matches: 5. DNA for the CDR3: TGTGCCACCTCCGAAGGGGGCACTAATGAAAAACTGTTTTTT. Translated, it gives CATSEGGTNEKLFF.

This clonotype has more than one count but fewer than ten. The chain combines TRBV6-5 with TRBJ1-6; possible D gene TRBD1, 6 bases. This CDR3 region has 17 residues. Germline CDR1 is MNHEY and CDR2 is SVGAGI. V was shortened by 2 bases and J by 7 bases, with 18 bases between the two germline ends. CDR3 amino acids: CASSYSPGALGNSPLHF. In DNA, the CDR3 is TGTGCCAGCAGTTACAGCCCGGGGGCGCTGGGGAATTCACCCCTCCACTTT.

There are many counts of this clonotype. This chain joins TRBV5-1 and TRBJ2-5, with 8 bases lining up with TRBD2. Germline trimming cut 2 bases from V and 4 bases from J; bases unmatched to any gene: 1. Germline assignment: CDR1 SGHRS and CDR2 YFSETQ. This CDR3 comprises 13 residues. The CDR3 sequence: CASSFAGGETQYF. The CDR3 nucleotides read TGCGCCAGCAGCTTCGCGGGGGGAGAGACCCAGTACTTC.

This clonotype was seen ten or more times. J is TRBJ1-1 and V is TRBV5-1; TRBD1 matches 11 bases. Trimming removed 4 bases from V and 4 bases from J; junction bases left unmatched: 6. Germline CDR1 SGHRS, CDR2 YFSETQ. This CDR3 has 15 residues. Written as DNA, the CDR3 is TGCGCCAGCAGCAGTTGGGACAGGGGGATCACTGAAGCTTTCTTT. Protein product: CASSSWDRGITEAFF.

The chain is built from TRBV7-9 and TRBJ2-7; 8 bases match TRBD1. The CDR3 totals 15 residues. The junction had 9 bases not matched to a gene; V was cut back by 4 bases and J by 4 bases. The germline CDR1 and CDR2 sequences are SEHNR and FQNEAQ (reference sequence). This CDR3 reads CASSSDRGMRYEQYF. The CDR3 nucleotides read TGTGCCAGCAGCTCCGACAGGGGAATGAGATACGAGCAGTACTTC. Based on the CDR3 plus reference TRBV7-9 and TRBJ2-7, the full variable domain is DTGVSQNPRHKITKRGQNVTFRCDPISEHNRLYWYRQTLGQGPEFLTYFQNEAQLEKSRLLSDRFSAERPKGSFSTLEIQRTEQGDSAMYLCASSSDRGMRYEQYFGPGTRLTVT.

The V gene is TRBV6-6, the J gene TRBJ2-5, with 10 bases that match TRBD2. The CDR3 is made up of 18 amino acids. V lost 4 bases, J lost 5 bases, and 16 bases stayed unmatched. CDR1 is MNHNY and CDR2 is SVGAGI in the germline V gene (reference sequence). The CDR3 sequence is CASSFPRGSLAGAETQYF. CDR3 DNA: TGTGCCAGCAGTTTTCCCAGGGGTTCCCTAGCGGGGGCGGAGACCCAGTACTTC.

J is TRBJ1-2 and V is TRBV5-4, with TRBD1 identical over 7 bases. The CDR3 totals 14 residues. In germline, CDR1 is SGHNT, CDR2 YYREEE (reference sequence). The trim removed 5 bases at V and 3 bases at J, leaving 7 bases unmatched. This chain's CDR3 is CASSTDRAYYGYTF. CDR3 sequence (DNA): TGTGCCAGCAGTACTGACAGGGCGTACTATGGCTACACCTTC.

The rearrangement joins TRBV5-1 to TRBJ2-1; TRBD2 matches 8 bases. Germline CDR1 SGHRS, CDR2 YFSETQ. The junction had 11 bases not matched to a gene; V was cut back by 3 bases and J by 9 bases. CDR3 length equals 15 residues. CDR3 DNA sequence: TGCGCCAGCAGCTCCACCGGGGGGGGTTTTGGTGAGCAGTTCTTC. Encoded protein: CASSSTGGGFGEQFF.

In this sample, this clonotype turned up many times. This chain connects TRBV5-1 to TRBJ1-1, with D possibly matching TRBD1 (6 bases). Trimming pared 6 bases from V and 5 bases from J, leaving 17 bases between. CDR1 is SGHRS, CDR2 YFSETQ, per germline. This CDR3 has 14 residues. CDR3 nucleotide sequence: TGCGCCAGCACGGCAGGGGATCGGATAACTGAAGCTTTCTTT. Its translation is CASTAGDRITEAFF.

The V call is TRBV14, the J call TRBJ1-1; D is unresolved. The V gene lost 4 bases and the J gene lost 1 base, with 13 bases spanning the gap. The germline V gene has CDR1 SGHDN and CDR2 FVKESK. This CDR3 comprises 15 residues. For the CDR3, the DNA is TGTGCCAGCAGCCCGACGACGCGGGGGAACACTGAAGCTTTCTTT. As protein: CASSPTTRGNTEAFF. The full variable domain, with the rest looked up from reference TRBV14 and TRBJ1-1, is EAGVTQFPSHSVIEKGQTVTLRCDPISGHDNLYWYRRVMGKEIKFLLHFVKESKQDESGMPNNRFLAERTGGTYSTLKVQPAELEDSGVYFCASSPTTRGNTEAFFGQGTRLTVV.

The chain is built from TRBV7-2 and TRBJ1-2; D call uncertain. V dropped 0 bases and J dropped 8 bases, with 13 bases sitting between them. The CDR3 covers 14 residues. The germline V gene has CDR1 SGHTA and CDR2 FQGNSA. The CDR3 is CASSLAPDMTGYTF. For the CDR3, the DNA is TGTGCCAGCAGCTTAGCGCCTGATATGACGGGCTACACCTTC.

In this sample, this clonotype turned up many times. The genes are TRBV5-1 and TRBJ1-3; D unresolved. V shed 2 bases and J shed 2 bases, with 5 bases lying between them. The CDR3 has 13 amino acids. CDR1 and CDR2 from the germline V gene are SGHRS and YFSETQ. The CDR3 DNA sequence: TGCGCCAGCAGCTTTACCCCTGGAAACACCATATATTTT. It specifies CASSFTPGNTIYF.